This TCR beta chain was retrieved from a study of molecular identifiers for immune sequencing clone quantification. Sorted naive CD8 T cells, roughly 19,000 to 1,000,000, were sequenced from 10%, 30% or 50% RNA. Naive CD8 T cells were picked out by sorting for CD8+CD4-CCR7+CD45RA+. Deletions cut 3 bases from V and 0 bases from J, with 9 bases between. The CDR3 loop spans 15 amino acids. CDR1 and CDR2 from the germline V gene are LNHDA and SQIVND (reference sequence). Findings and caveats of the study: Clonotypes surpassing 20 RNA copies contained over 99% of effector molecules, versus under 1% in naive cells.

Worth noting for this clonotype: Its antigen is not known.

Previously published methods and listed TCR primers were used for the bulk TCR libraries. TCRdb passed the PCR reads through MiXCR, listing each CDR3 protein once. The sample contains 68,000 or so distinct CDR3 sequences, around 17% of which appear only once. V gene TRBV19 combines with J gene TRBJ2-1; D is undetermined. The TCR originated in a human donor in good health. Some libraries in this study had Jurkat cell RNA spiked in. Sample: naive CD8+ T cells from blood, with Jurkat cell RNA spiked in. Subset specified: FACS-sorted CD8+CD4-CCR7+CD45RA+ naive T cells. The CDR3 spells CASSMRISSYNEQFF. CDR3 DNA sequence: TGTGCCAGTAGTATGAGGATAAGCTCCTACAATGAGCAGTTCTTC.